The TCR beta chain under discussion was sequenced for a study of CD8 T cells in Susac syndrome. Reverse transcription of 0.5 to 1 ug RNA was performed with random hexamers. One entry per CDR3 protein results from TCRdb running MiXCR on the immunoSEQ multiplex PCR reads. The sample yields 150,000 to 200,000 distinct CDR3 sequences, approximately 94% seen once. Germline CDR1 is SGHAT and CDR2 is FQNNGV. The junction had 15 bases not matched to a gene; V was cut back by 7 bases and J by 6 bases. The CDR3 spans 15 residues. The sample was CD4+ T cells from PBMCs. The TCR was taken from a human donor with multiple sclerosis. This rearrangement joins TRBV11-2 to TRBJ2-7; 7 nucleotides align to TRBD2. In nucleotides, the CDR3 is TGTGCCAGCACCTCAACAAGGGGAGGGCTTGGCGAGCAGTACTTC. Translating it yields CASTSTRGGLGEQYF.